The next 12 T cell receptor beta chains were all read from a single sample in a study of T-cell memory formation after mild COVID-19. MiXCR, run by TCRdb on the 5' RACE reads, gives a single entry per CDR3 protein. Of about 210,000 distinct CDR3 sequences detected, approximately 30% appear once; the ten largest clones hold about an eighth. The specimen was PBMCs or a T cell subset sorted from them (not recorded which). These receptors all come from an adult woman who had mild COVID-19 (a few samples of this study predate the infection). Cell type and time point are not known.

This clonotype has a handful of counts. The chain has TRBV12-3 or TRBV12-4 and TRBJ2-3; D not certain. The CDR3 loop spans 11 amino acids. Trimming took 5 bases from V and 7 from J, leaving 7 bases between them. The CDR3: CASSQVHTQYF. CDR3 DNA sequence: TGTGCCAGCAGTCAGGTGCATACGCAGTATTTT.

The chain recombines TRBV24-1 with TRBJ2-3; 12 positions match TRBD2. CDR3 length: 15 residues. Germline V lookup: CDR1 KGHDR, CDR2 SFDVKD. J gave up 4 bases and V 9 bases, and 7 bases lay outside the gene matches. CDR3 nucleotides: TGTGCCACCGATGAGGCTAGCGGGGGGGCAGATACGCAGTATTTT. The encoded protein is CATDEASGGADTQYF.

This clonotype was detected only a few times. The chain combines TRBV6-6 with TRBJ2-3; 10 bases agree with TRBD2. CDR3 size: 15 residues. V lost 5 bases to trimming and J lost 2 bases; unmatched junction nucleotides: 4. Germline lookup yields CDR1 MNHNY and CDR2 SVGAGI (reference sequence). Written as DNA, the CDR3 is TGTGCCAGCAGTACAGGGACTAGCGACACAGATACGCAGTATTTT. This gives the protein CASSTGTSDTDTQYF.

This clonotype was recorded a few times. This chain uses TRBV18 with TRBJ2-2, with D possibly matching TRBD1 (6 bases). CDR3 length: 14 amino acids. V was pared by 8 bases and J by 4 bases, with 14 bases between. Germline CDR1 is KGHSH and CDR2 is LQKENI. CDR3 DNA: TGTGCCAGCCACAGGGACCCGAGCACCGGGGAGCTGTTTTTT. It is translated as CASHRDPSTGELFF.

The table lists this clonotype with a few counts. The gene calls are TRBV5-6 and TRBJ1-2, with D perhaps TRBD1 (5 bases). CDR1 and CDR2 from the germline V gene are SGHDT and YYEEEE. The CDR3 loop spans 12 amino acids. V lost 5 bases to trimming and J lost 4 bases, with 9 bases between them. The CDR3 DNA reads TGTGCCAGCAGGACAGAGGCCTATGGCTACACCTTC. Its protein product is CASRTEAYGYTF.

The DNA of the CDR3 is TGTGCCAGCAGCTCCAGGTCAGGGAGGTACGAGCAGTACTTC. Its protein is CASSSRSGRYEQYF. This rearrangement joins TRBV13 to TRBJ2-7, with D tentatively TRBD2 (6 bases). V was trimmed by 4 bases and J by 4 bases, leaving 14 bases between them. The CDR3 loop spans 14 amino acids. In germline, CDR1 is PRHDT, CDR2 FYEKMQ (reference sequence).

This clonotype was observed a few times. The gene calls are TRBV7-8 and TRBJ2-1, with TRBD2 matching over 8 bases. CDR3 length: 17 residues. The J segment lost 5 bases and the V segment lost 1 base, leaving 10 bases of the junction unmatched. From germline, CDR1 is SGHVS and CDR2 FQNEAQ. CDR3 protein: CASSLGYGVAGHNEQFF. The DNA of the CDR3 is TGTGCCAGCAGCTTAGGCTACGGTGTAGCGGGACACAATGAGCAGTTCTTC.

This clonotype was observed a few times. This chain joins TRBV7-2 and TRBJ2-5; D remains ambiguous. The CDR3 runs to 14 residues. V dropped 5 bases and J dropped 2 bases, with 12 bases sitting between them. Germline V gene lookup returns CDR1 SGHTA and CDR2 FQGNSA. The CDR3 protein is CASSPPPNQETQYF. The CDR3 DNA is TGTGCCAGCAGCCCCCCTCCCAATCAAGAGACCCAGTACTTC.

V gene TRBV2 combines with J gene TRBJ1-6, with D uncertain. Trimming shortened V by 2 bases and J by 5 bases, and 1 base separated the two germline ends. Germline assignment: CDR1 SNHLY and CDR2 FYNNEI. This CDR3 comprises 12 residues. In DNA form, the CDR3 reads TGTGCCAGCAGTGAAAATAATTCACCCCTCCACTTT. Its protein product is CASSENNSPLHF.

CDR3 amino acids: CASSLSGLAGAPNEQFF. As DNA, the CDR3 is TGTGCCAGCAGCCTTTCCGGACTAGCGGGAGCTCCGAATGAGCAGTTCTTC. The chain joins TRBV12-3 or TRBV12-4 to TRBJ2-1; 13 nucleotides match TRBD2. This CDR3 spans 17 amino acids. The V segment lost 6 bases and the J segment 7 bases; nucleotides outside the gene matches: 12.

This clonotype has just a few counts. The DNA of the CDR3 is TGTGCCAGCAGTTTTCACGCACAACAGGTGAGGCATGAGCAGTTCTTC. This encodes CASSFHAQQVRHEQFF. The J gene is TRBJ2-1, the V gene TRBV6-2 or TRBV6-3; maybe TRBD1 (5 bases). The length of the CDR3 is 16 residues. Germline loops: CDR1 MNHEY, CDR2 SVGEGT. Trimming stripped 4 bases from V and 8 bases from J, with 21 bases between.

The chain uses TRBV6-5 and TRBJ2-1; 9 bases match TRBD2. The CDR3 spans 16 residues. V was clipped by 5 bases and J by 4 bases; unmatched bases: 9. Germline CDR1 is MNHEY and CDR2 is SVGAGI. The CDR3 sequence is CASSSRLADPYNEQFF. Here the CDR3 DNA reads TGTGCCAGCAGTAGCCGACTAGCGGATCCTTACAATGAGCAGTTCTTC.